The clone carrying this T cell receptor beta chain showed up just once. Its antigen is not identified. RNA amounts of about 0.45 to 1 ug underwent reverse transcription with random hexamers. In TCRdb, the immunoSEQ multiplex PCR reads were re-called with MiXCR into one record per CDR3 protein. The sample has some 200,000 distinct CDR3 sequences, under 97% seen once. These data come from a study of CD8 T cells in Susac syndrome. Across the study: Within the sequenced Susac syndrome patient group, over 5 exhibited active disease and roughly 8 were in remission. Overall study results and limits: Where Susac syndrome CD4+ T cell repertoires were concerned, no clonal expansion was evident.

Germline lookup yields CDR1 SEHNR and CDR2 FQNEAQ (reference sequence). J lost 3 bases, V lost 4 bases, and 8 bases had no gene match. This CDR3 comprises 16 residues. Sequencing targeted TCR beta in T cells from blood (CD8+ and CD4+). Susac syndrome patients met recently defined diagnostic criteria for definite or probable disease. The chain combines TRBV7-9 with TRBJ2-5; 10 bases fit TRBD1. The sample comprised CD4+ T cells from PBMCs. The clonotype originates from a human donor with Susac syndrome. CDR3 DNA: TGTGCCAGCAGCTCTGGGACAGGGGTGGTGGAAGAGACCCAGTACTTC. Translated, it gives CASSSGTGVVEETQYF.